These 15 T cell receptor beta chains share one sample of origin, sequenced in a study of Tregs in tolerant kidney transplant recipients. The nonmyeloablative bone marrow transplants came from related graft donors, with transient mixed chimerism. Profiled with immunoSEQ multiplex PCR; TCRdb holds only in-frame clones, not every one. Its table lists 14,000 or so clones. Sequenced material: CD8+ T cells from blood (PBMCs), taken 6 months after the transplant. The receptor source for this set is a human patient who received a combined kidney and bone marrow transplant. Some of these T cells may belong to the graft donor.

CDR3: CASSKTGANTEAFF. The covered CDR3 bases are TGTGCCAGCAGCAAGACAGGGGCGAACACTGAA. The V gene is TRBV5-6, the J gene TRBJ1-1; 8 positions agree with TRBD1. Sequencing ends 3 residues short of the CDR3 end; the germline J gene provides the rest. V shed 4 bases, J shed 1 base, and the junction held 3 bases outside the gene matches. From germline, CDR1 is SGHDT and CDR2 YYEEEE. CDR3 size: 14 residues. The full variable domain, with the rest looked up from reference TRBV5-6 and TRBJ1-1, is DAGVTQSPTHLIKTRGQQVTLRCSPKSGHDTVSWYQQALGQGPQFIFQYYEEEERQRGNFPDRFSGHQFPNYSSELNVNALLLGDSALYLCASSKTGANTEAFFGQGTRLTVV.

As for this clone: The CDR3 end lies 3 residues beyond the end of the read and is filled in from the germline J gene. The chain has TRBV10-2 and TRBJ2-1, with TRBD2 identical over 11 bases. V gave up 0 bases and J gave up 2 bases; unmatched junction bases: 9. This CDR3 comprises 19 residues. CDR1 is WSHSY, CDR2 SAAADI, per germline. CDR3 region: CASSESTPRLAGTYNEQFF. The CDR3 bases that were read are TGCGCCAGCAGTGAGTCGACTCCCAGACTAGCGGGAACCTACAATGAG.

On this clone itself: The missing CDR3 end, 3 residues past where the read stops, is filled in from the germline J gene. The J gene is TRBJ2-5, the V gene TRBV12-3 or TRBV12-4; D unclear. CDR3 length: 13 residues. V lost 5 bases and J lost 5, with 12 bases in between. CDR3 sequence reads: CASSPVTRETQYF. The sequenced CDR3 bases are TGTGCCAGCAGTCCCGTCACCCGGGAGACC.

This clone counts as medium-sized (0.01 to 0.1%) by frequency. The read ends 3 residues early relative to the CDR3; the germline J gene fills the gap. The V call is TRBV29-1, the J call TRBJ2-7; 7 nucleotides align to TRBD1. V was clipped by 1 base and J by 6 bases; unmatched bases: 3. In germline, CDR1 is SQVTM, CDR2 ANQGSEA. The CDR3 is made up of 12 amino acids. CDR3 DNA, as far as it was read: TGCAGCGTTGAAGGCGACAGGGCCGAG. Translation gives CSVEGDRAE. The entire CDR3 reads CSVEGDRAEQYF.

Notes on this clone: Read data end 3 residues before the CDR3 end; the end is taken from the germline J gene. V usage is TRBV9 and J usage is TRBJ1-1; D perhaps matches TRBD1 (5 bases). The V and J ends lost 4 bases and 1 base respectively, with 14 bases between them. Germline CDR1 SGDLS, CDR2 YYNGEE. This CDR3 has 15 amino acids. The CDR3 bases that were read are TGTGCCAGCAGCTCCGATGGGGCCGGGAACACTGAA. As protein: CASSSDGAGNTE. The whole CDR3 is CASSSDGAGNTEAFF.

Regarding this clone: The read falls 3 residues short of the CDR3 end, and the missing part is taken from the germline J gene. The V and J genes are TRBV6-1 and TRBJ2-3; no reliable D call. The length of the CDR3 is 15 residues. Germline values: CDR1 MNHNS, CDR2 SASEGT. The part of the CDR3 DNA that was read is TGTGCCAGCAGTGAAGTACAGAAAATCAACCAGCCG. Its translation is CASSEVQKINQP. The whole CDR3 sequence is CASSEVQKINQPQYF.

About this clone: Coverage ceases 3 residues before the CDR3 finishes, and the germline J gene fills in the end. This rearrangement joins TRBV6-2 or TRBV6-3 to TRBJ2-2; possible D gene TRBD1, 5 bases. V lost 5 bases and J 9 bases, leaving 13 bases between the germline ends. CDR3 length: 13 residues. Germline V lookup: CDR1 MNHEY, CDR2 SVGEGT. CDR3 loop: CASSLKRGWELFF. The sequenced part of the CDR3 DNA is TGTGCCAGCAGTCTAAAAAGGGGCTGGGAG.

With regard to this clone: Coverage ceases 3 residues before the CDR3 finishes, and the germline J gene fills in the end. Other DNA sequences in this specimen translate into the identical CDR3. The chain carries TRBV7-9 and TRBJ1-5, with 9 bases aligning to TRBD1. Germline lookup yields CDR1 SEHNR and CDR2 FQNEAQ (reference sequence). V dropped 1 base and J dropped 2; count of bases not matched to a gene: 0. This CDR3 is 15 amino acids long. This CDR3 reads CASSLGTGGNQPQHF. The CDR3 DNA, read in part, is TGTGCCAGCAGCTTAGGGACAGGGGGCAATCAGCCC. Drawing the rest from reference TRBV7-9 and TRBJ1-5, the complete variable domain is DTGVSQNPRHKITKRGQNVTFRCDPISEHNRLYWYRQTLGQGPEFLTYFQNEAQLEKSRLLSDRFSAERPKGSFSTLEIQRTEQGDSAMYLCASSLGTGGNQPQHFGDGTRLSIL.

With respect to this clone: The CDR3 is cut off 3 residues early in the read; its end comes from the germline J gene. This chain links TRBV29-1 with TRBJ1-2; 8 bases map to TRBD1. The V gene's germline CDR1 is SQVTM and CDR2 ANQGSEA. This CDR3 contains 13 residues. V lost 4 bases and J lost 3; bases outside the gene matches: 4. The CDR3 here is CSVVAGGDYGYTF. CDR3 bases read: TGCAGCGTTGTGGCAGGGGGCGACTATGGC.

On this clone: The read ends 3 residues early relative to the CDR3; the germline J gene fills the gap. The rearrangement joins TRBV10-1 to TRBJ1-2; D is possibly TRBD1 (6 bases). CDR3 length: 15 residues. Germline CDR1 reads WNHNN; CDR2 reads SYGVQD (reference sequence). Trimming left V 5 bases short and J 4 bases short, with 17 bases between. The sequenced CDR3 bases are TGCGCCAGCAGTCCCCGGAGAGGGGGGGTCTATGGC. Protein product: CASSPRRGGVYG. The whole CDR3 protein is CASSPRRGGVYGYTF.

The CDR3 loop is CASSTGLAGEGEQYF. The part of the CDR3 DNA that was read is TGTGCCAGCAGCACCGGACTAGCGGGAGAGGGCGAG. V usage is TRBV5-5 and J usage is TRBJ2-7, with 13 bases lining up with TRBD2. The read ends 3 residues early relative to the CDR3; the germline J gene fills the gap. This CDR3 is 15 amino acids long. Trimming removed 4 bases from V and 6 bases from J; junction bases left unmatched: 7. Germline lookup yields CDR1 SGHKS and CDR2 YYEKEE (reference sequence).

CDR3 DNA, as far as it was read: TGTGCCAGCGGGGCCGGACAGGGGTACGAAAAA. This encodes CASGAGQGYEK. The whole CDR3 protein is CASGAGQGYEKLFF. The chain has TRBV11-2 and TRBJ1-4, with 9 bases identical to TRBD1. With the read ending 3 residues before the CDR3 end, the germline J gene is used to fill in that end. The junction had 9 bases not matched to a gene; V was cut back by 8 bases and J by 8 bases. The CDR3 is 14 amino acids. The germline gives CDR1 SGHAT, CDR2 FQNNGV.

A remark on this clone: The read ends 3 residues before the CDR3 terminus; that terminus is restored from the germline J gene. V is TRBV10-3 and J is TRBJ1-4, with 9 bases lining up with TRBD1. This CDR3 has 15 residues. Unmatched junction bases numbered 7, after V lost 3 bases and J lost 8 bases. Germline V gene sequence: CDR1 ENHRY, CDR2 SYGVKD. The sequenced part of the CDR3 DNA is TGTGCCATCAGTGAACCCGGGACAGGGTTGGAAAAA. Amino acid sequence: CAISEPGTGLEK. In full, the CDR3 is CAISEPGTGLEKLFF.

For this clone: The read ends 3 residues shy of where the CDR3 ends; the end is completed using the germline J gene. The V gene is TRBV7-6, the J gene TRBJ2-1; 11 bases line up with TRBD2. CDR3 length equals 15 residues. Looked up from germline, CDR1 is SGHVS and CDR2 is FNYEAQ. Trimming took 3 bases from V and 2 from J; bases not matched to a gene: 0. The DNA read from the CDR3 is TGTGCCAGCAGCTTTAGCGGGGGGGCCTACAATGAG. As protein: CASSFSGGAYNE. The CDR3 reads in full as CASSFSGGAYNEQFF.

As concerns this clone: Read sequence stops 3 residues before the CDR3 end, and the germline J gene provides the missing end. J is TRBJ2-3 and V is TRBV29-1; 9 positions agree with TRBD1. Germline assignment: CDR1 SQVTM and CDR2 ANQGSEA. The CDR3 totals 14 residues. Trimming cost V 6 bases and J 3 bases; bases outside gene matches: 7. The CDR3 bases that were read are TGCAGCGTAGTACAGGGGGCTGCGACAGATACG. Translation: CSVVQGAATDT. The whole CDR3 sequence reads CSVVQGAATDTQYF.